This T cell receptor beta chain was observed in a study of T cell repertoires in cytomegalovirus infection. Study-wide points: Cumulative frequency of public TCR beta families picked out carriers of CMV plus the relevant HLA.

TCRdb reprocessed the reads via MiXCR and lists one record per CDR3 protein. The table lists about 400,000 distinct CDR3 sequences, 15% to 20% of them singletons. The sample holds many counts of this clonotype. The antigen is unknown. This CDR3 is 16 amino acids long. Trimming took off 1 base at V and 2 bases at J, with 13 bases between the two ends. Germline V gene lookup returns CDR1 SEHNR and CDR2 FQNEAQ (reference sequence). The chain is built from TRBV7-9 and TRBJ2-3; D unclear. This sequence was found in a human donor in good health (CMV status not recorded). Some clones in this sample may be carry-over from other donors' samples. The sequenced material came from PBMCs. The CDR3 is CASSLESPRNTDTQYF. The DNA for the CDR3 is TGTGCCAGCAGCTTAGAGTCCCCCCGGAACACAGATACGCAGTATTTT.